These 31 T cell receptor beta chains came from one sample sequenced in a study of beta chain features in type 1 diabetes. The whole isolated RNA underwent reverse transcription, so sequencing captured expressed TCRB transcripts. Generated by immunoSEQ multiplex PCR, the TCRdb table keeps only in-frame clones and is missing some. Of nearly 250,000 clones listed, 11% to 15% are singletons. The specimen was naive CD4+ T cells from blood. Source of these receptors: a woman aged 40 to 49 in good health.

Regarding this clone: Other DNA sequences in this specimen translate into the identical CDR3. The genes are TRBV9 and TRBJ1-1, with D tentatively TRBD1 (5 bases). Germline CDR1 is SGDLS and CDR2 is YYNGEE. CDR3 size: 13 residues. V lost 3 bases, J lost 1 base, and 7 bases lay in between. The chain's CDR3 is CASSGQGNTEAFF. CDR3 in DNA: TGTGCCAGCAGCGGTCAGGGGAACACTGAAGCTTTCTTT.

This clone has a handful of counts. The V call is TRBV7-2, the J call TRBJ2-7; 7 nucleotides agree with TRBD1. Germline CDR1 is SGHTA and CDR2 is FQGNSA. The CDR3 extends over 17 amino acids. V gave up 1 base and J gave up 2 bases; unmatched junction bases: 11. CDR3 sequence (DNA): TGTGCCAGCAGCTTAGTTGGTGGGATAAGGGGGCCCTACGAGCAGTACTTC. It is translated as CASSLVGGIRGPYEQYF. The variable domain in full, completed from reference TRBV7-2 and TRBJ2-7, reads GAGVSQSPSNKVTEKGKDVELRCDPISGHTALYWYRQSLGQGLEFLIYFQGNSAPDKSGLPSDRFSAERTGGSVSTLTIQRTQQEDSAVYLCASSLVGGIRGPYEQYFGPGTRLTVT.

A few counts support this clone. The chain uses TRBV19 and TRBJ2-3; 8 bases fit TRBD1. Germline CDR1 is LNHDA and CDR2 is SQIVND (reference sequence). CDR3 length: 14 amino acids. The V segment lost 4 bases and the J segment 0 bases; nucleotides outside the gene matches: 0. Written as DNA, the CDR3 is TGTGCCAGTAGTAACAGGGGGAGCACAGATACGCAGTATTTT. Translated, it gives CASSNRGSTDTQYF. Full variable domain (outside the CDR3, taken from reference TRBV19 and TRBJ2-3): DGGITQSPKYLFRKEGQNVTLSCEQNLNHDAMYWYRQDPGQGLRLIYYSQIVNDFQKGDIAEGYSVSREKKESFPLTVTSAQKNPTAFYLCASSNRGSTDTQYFGPGTRLTVL.

In this sample, this clone turned up a few times. J is TRBJ2-1 and V is TRBV5-1, with D maybe TRBD1 (8 bases). From germline, CDR1 is SGHRS and CDR2 YFSETQ. The CDR3 runs to 15 residues. V lost 4 bases to trimming and J lost 7 bases, with 18 bases between them. In DNA form, the CDR3 reads TGCGCCAGCAGCCCGGGGGGACAGGTTCCAAATGAGCAGTTCTTC. Its translation is CASSPGGQVPNEQFF.

V gene TRBV11-2 combines with J gene TRBJ2-3; the match to TRBD1 covers 8 bases. The J segment lost 4 bases and the V segment lost 1 base, leaving 4 bases of the junction unmatched. This CDR3 contains 15 residues. The germline CDR1 and CDR2 sequences are SGHAT and FQNNGV. CDR3 sequence reads: CASSLGQGWPDTQYF. CDR3 DNA: TGTGCCAGCAGCTTAGGACAGGGGTGGCCAGATACGCAGTATTTT.

V usage is TRBV5-1 and J usage is TRBJ2-5; 10 positions match TRBD1. The V segment lost 1 base and the J segment 5 bases; nucleotides outside the gene matches: 5. The CDR3 has 15 amino acids. Germline loops: CDR1 SGHRS, CDR2 YFSETQ. The CDR3 sequence is CASSLKGQGSETQYF. The DNA for the CDR3 is TGCGCCAGCAGCTTGAAGGGACAGGGGAGCGAGACCCAGTACTTC.

There are a few counts of this clone. The J gene is TRBJ2-5, the V gene TRBV4-3; 16 nucleotides agree with TRBD2. Germline V gives CDR1 LGHNA, CDR2 YSLEER. Losses at the gene ends were 4 bases for V and 1 base for J; bases not matched to a gene: 6. The CDR3 extends over 18 amino acids. CDR3 protein: CASSLGLAGGNLQETQYF. CDR3 nucleotides: TGCGCCAGCAGCCTGGGACTAGCGGGGGGGAATCTCCAAGAGACCCAGTACTTC.

This rearrangement joins TRBV6-1 to TRBJ2-7; D may be TRBD2 (6 bases). CDR3 length equals 15 residues. The V end lost 1 base, the J end lost 1 base, and 11 bases lay between the germline ends. Germline CDR1 and CDR2: MNHNS and SASEGT. CDR3 residues: CASSEGAGRSYEQYF. As DNA, the CDR3 is TGTGCCAGCAGTGAAGGGGCAGGGAGGTCCTACGAGCAGTACTTC.

The chain is built from TRBV28 and TRBJ1-1, with D uncertain. The CDR3 consists of 11 residues. Trimming pared 8 bases from V and 4 bases from J, leaving 8 bases between. In germline, CDR1 is MDHEN, CDR2 SYDVKM. CDR3 bases: TGTGCCAGCCTCTCCCCCACTGAAGCTTTCTTT. This encodes CASLSPTEAFF.

This clone was seen more than once but under ten times. V and J are TRBV6-5 and TRBJ2-1; D remains unclear. The CDR3 extends over 11 amino acids. The germline CDR1 and CDR2 sequences are MNHEY and SVGAGI. Trimming removed 2 bases from V and 8 bases from J, with 4 bases in between. Here the CDR3 DNA reads TGTGCCAGCAGTTACGGCTATGAGCAGTTCTTC. It is translated as CASSYGYEQFF.

This chain connects TRBV19 to TRBJ1-2, with a weak D call TRBD1 (6 bases). This CDR3 comprises 13 residues. The germline CDR1 and CDR2 sequences are LNHDA and SQIVND (reference sequence). The ends were cut back, 4 bases at V and 4 bases at J, with 10 bases in the middle. In nucleotides, the CDR3 is TGTGCCAGTAGTAAAGACAGGCTCTATGGCTACACCTTC. Amino acid sequence: CASSKDRLYGYTF.

This clone was detected only a few times. This chain connects TRBV5-1 to TRBJ2-1; 13 bases agree with TRBD2. The CDR3 sequence is 14 residues long. V shed 4 bases and J 14 bases; nucleotides not matched to a gene: 9. The germline CDR1 and CDR2 sequences are SGHRS and YFSETQ. CDR3: CASSGGLAGTQEFF. CDR3 DNA sequence: TGCGCCAGCAGCGGGGGACTAGCGGGGACGCAGGAGTTCTTC.

V is TRBV6-5 and J is TRBJ1-2; D gene ambiguous. Germline CDR1 is MNHEY and CDR2 is SVGAGI. This CDR3 comprises 13 residues. Trimming left V 3 bases short and J 1 base short, with 6 bases between. CDR3 sequence (DNA): TGTGCCAGCAGTTATGCGGATAACTATGGCTACACCTTC. It encodes CASSYADNYGYTF.

The chain joins TRBV7-2 to TRBJ1-1; D possibly corresponds to TRBD1 (5 bases). CDR1 SGHTA and CDR2 FQGNSA come from the germline V gene. The CDR3 has 17 residues. Trimming removed 0 bases from V and 0 bases from J, with 14 bases in between. For the CDR3, the DNA is TGTGCCAGCAGCTTAGCATACGGGGGTCGGGTGAACACTGAAGCTTTCTTT. It codes for CASSLAYGGRVNTEAFF.

The chain recombines TRBV6-5 with TRBJ2-1; 8 nucleotides agree with TRBD1. This CDR3 comprises 15 residues. V dropped 7 bases and J dropped 0; count of bases not matched to a gene: 5. Germline CDR1 MNHEY, CDR2 SVGAGI. The CDR3 here is CASIDRGSSYNEQFF. The CDR3 nucleotides read TGTGCCAGCATTGACAGGGGCAGCTCCTACAATGAGCAGTTCTTC.

The chain couples TRBV7-6 to TRBJ1-2; TRBD1 matches 9 bases. CDR3 length: 14 amino acids. V lost 3 bases to trimming and J lost 6 bases; unmatched junction nucleotides: 5. Looked up from germline, CDR1 is SGHVS and CDR2 is FNYEAQ. CDR3 sequence: CASSLYRGQDGYTF. Written as DNA, the CDR3 is TGTGCCAGCAGCTTGTACAGGGGGCAAGATGGCTACACCTTC.

The V gene is TRBV7-2, the J gene TRBJ1-1, with 7 bases lining up with TRBD1. Germline values: CDR1 SGHTA, CDR2 FQGNSA. The junction had 8 bases not matched to a gene; V was cut back by 1 base and J by 6 bases. This CDR3 has 15 amino acids. Here the CDR3 DNA reads TGTGCCAGCAGCTTAGGACAGGGATTATTCTCTGAAGCTTTCTTT. This translates into CASSLGQGLFSEAFF.

The chain has TRBV7-2 and TRBJ2-7; 7 positions agree with TRBD2. The CDR3 has 18 amino acids. Germline values: CDR1 SGHTA, CDR2 FQGNSA. The V segment lost 4 bases and the J segment 0 bases; nucleotides outside the gene matches: 15. DNA for the CDR3: TGTGCCAGCAGCTCACGGACTAGGGGCGATTTTAGCTCCTACGAGCAGTACTTC. Amino acid sequence: CASSSRTRGDFSSYEQYF. The entire variable domain, with the rest obtained from reference TRBV7-2 and TRBJ2-7, is as follows: GAGVSQSPSNKVTEKGKDVELRCDPISGHTALYWYRQSLGQGLEFLIYFQGNSAPDKSGLPSDRFSAERTGGSVSTLTIQRTQQEDSAVYLCASSSRTRGDFSSYEQYFGPGTRLTVT.

The chain joins TRBV4-1 to TRBJ1-5; maybe TRBD1 (5 bases). This CDR3 has 16 amino acids. The germline V and J ends were trimmed by 1 base and 0 bases, with 10 bases remaining between them. Germline CDR1 is MGHRA and CDR2 is YSYEKL. The DNA for the CDR3 is TGCGCCAGCAGCCAAGTCAGGGTGAATAGCAATCAGCCCCAGCATTTT. Amino acid sequence: CASSQVRVNSNQPQHF.

This clone was counted only a few times. The chain is built from TRBV6-5 and TRBJ1-2; no clear D gene. Germline V gene data show CDR1 as MNHEY and CDR2 as SVGAGI. The CDR3 spans 11 residues. Trimming stripped 6 bases from V and 4 bases from J, with 6 bases between. CDR3 in amino acids: CASSGVYGYTF. CDR3 DNA sequence: TGTGCCAGCAGCGGAGTCTATGGCTACACCTTC.

Written as DNA, the CDR3 is TGTGCCAGCGGGAGGGAAGAGACCCAGTACTTC. Amino acid sequence: CASGREETQYF. The chain links TRBV2 to TRBJ2-5; 7 bases are a match to TRBD2. V shed 8 bases, J shed 3 bases, and the junction held 0 bases outside the gene matches. Germline V lookup: CDR1 SNHLY, CDR2 FYNNEI. This CDR3 is 11 amino acids long.

Remarks on this clone: A junction boundary mismatches the germline segment, possibly from a read error. The chain links TRBV5-4 to TRBJ2-5; maybe TRBD1 (6 bases). The germline CDR1 and CDR2 sequences are SGHNT and YYREEE (reference sequence). This CDR3 has 14 amino acids. CDR3 coding DNA: TGTGCCAGCAGCTCAGGGACACACCAAGAGACCCAGCACTTC. Translation: CASSSGTHQETQHF.

This clone was picked up a small number of times. The gene calls are TRBV7-9 and TRBJ1-1; a weak D match, TRBD1 (6 bases). This CDR3 has 15 amino acids. Between the trimmed V and J ends, which lost 4 bases and 0 bases, there was a span of 12 bases. CDR1 is SEHNR and CDR2 is FQNEAQ in the germline V gene (reference sequence). This CDR3 reads CASSYAQGMNTEAFF. CDR3 coding DNA: TGTGCCAGCAGCTACGCACAGGGAATGAACACTGAAGCTTTCTTT.

V usage is TRBV1 and J usage is TRBJ2-7; TRBD2 was called by the table and not checked on the DNA. TRBV1 is deemed a pseudogene. This CDR3 has 16 residues. This CDR3 reads CTSSQDRGGALSEQYF. The CDR3 DNA reads as TGCACCAGCAGCCAAGACCGCGGCGGGGCCTTGTCGGAGCAGTACTTC.

The V call is TRBV4-1, the J call TRBJ1-6; D uncertain. The V end lost 4 bases, the J end lost 3 bases, and 10 bases lay between the germline ends. This CDR3 comprises 15 residues. The germline CDR1 and CDR2 sequences are MGHRA and YSYEKL. The chain's CDR3 is CASSPRGVYNSPLHF. CDR3 sequence (DNA): TGCGCCAGCAGCCCTCGCGGAGTCTATAATTCACCCCTCCACTTT.

The sample holds a few counts of this clone. The gene calls are TRBV7-2 and TRBJ1-6; 10 bases map to TRBD1. The CDR3 extends over 16 amino acids. The ends lost 2 bases at V and 10 bases at J; junction bases unmatched: 8. Germline V gives CDR1 SGHTA, CDR2 FQGNSA. CDR3 DNA: TGTGCCAGCAGCTTATATGGGACAGGGGTAGACTCACCCCTCCACTTT. Translated, it gives CASSLYGTGVDSPLHF.

The chain couples TRBV2 to TRBJ2-5, with D possibly matching TRBD2 (5 bases). The tail of the sequence fits TRBJ2-7 better, so the J call may be wrong. The CDR3 is 14 amino acids. Germline V lookup: CDR1 SNHLY, CDR2 FYNNEI. CDR3 amino acids: CASSEVRGSAEQYF. The CDR3, as DNA: TGTGCCAGCAGTGAAGTTCGGGGTAGCGCCGAGCAGTACTTC.

V and J are TRBV9 and TRBJ1-1; no clear D. Looked up from germline, CDR1 is SGDLS and CDR2 is YYNGEE. There are 15 residues in the CDR3. The V end lost 0 bases, the J end lost 1 base, and 10 bases lay between the germline ends. The CDR3, as DNA: TGTGCCAGCAGCGTAGCTACTCAAAGGAACACTGAAGCTTTCTTT. Protein product: CASSVATQRNTEAFF.

CDR3 sequence (DNA): TGTGCCAGCAGTTCGGACAGGTCCTACGAGCAGTACTTC. It encodes CASSSDRSYEQYF. The rearrangement links TRBV5-8 to TRBJ2-7; TRBD1 matches 7 bases. Germline assignment: CDR1 SGHTS and CDR2 YDEGEE. Trimming cost V 5 bases and J 1 base; bases outside gene matches: 3. This CDR3 comprises 13 residues.

The chain links TRBV7-2 to TRBJ1-2; no definite D call. V dropped 1 base and J dropped 8 bases, with 17 bases sitting between them. CDR1 is SGHTA and CDR2 is FQGNSA in the germline V gene. The CDR3 totals 15 residues. CDR3 nucleotides: TGTGCCAGCAGCTTAGTGCTACCCGCCCCGGAGGGCTACACCTTC. Protein product: CASSLVLPAPEGYTF.

This clone was counted only a few times. The chain employs TRBV7-2 and TRBJ2-1; the match to TRBD2 covers 13 bases. This CDR3 region has 16 residues. V lost 4 bases, J lost 3 bases, and 3 bases stayed unmatched. Germline CDR1 and CDR2: SGHTA and FQGNSA. The CDR3 DNA sequence: TGTGCCAGCAGCTCTCGACTAGCGGGGGGCTACAATGAGCAGTTCTTC. It translates to CASSSRLAGGYNEQFF.